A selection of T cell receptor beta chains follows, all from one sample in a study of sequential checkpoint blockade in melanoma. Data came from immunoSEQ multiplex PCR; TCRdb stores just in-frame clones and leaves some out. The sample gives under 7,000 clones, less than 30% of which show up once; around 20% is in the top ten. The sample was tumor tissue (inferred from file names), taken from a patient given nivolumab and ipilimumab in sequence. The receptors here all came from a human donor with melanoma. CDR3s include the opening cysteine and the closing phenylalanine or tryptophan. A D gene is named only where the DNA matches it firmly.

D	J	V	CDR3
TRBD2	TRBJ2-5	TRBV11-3	CASSSGLAGAETQYF
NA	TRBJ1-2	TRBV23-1	CASSHLQTAGFYGYTF
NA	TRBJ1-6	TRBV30	CAWRSGNSPLHF
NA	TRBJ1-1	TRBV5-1	CASSSAGTHNTEAFF
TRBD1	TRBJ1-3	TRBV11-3	CASSLGQQGNTIYF
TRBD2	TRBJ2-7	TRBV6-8	CASSLAGSFYEQYF
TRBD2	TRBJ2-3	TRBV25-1	CASSDPRGADTQYF
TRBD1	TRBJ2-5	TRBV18	CASSPPQGAGETQYF
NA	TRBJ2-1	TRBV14	CASSPSLATYNEQFF
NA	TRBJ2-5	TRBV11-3	CASSRSRQVQETQYF
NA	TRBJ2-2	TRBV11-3	CASSPPLVLATGELFF
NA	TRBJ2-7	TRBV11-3	CASSQTDRGGDQQYF
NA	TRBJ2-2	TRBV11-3	CASSRGLGNTGELFF
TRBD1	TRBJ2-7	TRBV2	CASSKDRGQIEQYF
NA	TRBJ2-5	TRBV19	CASSIDGAGTEQETQYF
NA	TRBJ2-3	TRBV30	CACSGLLTDTQYF
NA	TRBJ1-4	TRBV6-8	CASSFPGEKLFF
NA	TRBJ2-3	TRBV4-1	CASSPLGTDYYTATQYF